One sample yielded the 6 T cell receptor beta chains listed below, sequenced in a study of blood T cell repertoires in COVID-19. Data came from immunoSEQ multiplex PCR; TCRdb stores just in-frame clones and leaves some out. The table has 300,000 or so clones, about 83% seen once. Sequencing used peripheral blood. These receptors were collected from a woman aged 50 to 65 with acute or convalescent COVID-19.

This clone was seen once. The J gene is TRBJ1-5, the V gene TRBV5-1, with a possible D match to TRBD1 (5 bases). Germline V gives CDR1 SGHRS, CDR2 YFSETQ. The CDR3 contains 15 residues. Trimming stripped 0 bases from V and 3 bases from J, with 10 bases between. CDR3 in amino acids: CASSLGVQDNQPQHF. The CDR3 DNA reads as TGCGCCAGCAGCTTGGGAGTACAGGACAATCAGCCCCAGCATTTT.

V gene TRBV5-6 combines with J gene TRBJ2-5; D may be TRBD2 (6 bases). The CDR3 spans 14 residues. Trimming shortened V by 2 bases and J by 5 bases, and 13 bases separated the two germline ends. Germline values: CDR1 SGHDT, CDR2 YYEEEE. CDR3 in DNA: TGTGCCAGCAGCTTATCGGGAGCAAGTGAGACCCAGTACTTC. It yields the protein CASSLSGASETQYF.

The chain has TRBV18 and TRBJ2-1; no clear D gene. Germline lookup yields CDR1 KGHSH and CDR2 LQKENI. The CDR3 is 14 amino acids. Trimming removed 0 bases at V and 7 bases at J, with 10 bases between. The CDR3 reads CASSPPVMSNEQFF. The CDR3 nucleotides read TGTGCCAGCTCACCACCGGTAATGAGTAATGAGCAGTTCTTC. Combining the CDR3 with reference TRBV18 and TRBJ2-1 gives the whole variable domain NAGVMQNPRHLVRRRGQEARLRCSPMKGHSHVYWYRQLPEEGLKFMVYLQKENIIDESGMPKERFSAEFPKEGPSILRIQQVVRGDSAAYFCASSPPVMSNEQFFGPGTRLTVL.

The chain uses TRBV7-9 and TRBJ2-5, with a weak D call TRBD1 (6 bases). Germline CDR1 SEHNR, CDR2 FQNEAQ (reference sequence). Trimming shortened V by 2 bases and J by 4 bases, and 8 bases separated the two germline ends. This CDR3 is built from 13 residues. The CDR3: CASSLWGRETQYF. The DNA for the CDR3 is TGTGCCAGCAGCTTATGGGGGCGAGAGACCCAGTACTTC.

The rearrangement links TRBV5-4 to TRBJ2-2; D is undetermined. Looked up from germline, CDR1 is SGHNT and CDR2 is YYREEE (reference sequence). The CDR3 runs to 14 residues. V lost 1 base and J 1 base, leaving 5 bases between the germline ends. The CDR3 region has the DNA TGTGCCAGCAGCTTGACAGAGAACACCGGGGAGCTGTTTTTT. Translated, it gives CASSLTENTGELFF.

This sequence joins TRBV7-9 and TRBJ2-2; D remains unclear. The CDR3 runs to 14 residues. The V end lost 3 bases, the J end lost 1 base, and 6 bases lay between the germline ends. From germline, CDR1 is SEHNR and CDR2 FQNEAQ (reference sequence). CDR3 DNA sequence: TGTGCCAGCAGCTTCGGAGTGAACACCGGGGAGCTGTTTTTT. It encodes CASSFGVNTGELFF.